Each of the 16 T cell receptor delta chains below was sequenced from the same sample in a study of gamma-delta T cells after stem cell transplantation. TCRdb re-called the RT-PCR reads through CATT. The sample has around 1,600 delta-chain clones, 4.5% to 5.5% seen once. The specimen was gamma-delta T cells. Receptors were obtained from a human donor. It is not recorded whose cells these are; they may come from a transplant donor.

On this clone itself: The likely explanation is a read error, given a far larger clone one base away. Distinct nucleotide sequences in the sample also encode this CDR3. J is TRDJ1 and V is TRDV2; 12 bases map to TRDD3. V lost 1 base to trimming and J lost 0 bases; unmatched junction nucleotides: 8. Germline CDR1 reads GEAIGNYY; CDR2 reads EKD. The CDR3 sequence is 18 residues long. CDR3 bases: TGTGCCTGTGACACACTCAGTACTGGGGGATACCACACCGATAAACTCATCTTT. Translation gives CACDTLSTGGYHTDKLIF.

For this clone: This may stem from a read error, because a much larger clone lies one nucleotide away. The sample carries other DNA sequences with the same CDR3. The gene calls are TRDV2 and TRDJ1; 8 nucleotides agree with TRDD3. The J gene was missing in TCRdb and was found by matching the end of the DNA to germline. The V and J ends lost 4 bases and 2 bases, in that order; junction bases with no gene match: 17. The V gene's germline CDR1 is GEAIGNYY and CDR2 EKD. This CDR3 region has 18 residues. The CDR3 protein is CACDSIQTVGYATDKLIF. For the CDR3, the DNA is TGTGCCTGTGATAGCATTCAAACTGTGGGATACGCGACCGATAAACTCATCTTT.

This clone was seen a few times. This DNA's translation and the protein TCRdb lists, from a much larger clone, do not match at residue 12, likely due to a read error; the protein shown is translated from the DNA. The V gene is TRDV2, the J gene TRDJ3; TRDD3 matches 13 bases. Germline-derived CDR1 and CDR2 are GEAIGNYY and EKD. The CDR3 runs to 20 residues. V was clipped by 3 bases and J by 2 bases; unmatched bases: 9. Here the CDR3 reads CACDPILGDTPPWDTRQMFF. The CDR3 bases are TGTGCCTGTGACCCAATACTGGGGGATACGCCCCCCTGGGACACCCGACAGATGTTTTTC.

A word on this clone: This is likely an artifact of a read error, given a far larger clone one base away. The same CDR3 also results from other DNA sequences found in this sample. CDR3 nucleotide sequence: TGTGCCTGTGTATCCCTACTGGCCGATAAACTCATCTTC. It codes for CACVSLLADKLIF. The gene calls are TRDV2 and TRDJ1; D is perhaps TRDD2 or TRDD3 (5 bases each). This CDR3 region has 13 residues. CDR1 GEAIGNYY and CDR2 EKD come from the germline V gene.

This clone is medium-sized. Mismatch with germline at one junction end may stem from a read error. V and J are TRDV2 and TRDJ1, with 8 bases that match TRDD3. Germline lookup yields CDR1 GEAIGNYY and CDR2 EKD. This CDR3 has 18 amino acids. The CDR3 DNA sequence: TGTGCCTGTGACACCCTGGGGGAACGACCGTCAGACACCGATAAACCCATCTTT. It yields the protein CACDTLGERPSDTDKPIF.

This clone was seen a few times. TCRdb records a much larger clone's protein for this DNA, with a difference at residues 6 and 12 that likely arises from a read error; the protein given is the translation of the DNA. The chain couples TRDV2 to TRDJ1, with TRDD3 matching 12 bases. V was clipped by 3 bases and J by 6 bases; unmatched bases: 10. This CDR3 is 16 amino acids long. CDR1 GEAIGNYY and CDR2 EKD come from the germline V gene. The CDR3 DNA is TGTGCCTGTGACGCATTCCTGGGGGATACGACCTATAAACTCATCTTT. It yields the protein CACDAFLGDTTYKLIF.

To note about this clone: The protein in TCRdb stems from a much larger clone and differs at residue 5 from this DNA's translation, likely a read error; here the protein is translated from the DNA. The CDR3 coding sequence is TGTGCCTGTGAGCCTATGACTGCGCCTTTGAAGGAAGAACTCATCTTT. Protein: CACEPMTAPLKEELIF. This sequence joins TRDV2 and TRDJ1; no clear D gene. Germline loops: CDR1 GEAIGNYY, CDR2 EKD. V was trimmed by 4 bases and J by 9 bases, leaving 26 bases between them. The CDR3 spans 16 residues.

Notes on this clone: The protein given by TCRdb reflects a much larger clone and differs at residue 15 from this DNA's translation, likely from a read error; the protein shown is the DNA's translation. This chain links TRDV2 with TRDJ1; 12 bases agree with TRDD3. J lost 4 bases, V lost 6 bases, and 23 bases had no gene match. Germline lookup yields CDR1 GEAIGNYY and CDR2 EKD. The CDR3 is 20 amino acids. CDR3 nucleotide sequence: TGTGCCTGTTTCTCGATATTACTGGGGGATACCGAATCGTACATCGATAAACTCATCTTT. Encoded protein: CACFSILLGDTESYIDKLIF.

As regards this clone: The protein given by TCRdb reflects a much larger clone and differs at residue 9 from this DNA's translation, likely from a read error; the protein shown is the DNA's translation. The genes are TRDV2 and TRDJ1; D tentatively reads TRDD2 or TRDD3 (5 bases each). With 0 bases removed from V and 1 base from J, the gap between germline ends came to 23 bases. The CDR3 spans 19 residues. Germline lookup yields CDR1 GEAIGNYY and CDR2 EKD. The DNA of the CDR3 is TGTGCCTGTGACACCGTTTCCTTGAGGGATCGATTACCCACCGATAAACTCATCTTT. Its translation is CACDTVSLRDRLPTDKLIF.

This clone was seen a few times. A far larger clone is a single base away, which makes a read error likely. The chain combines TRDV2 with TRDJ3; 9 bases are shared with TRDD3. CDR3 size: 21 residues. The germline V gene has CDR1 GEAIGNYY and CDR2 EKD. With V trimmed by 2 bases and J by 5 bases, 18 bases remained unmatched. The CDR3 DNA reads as TGTGCCTGTGACAAACTGGGGGACACCAACCCGGAGCCCCGGGACACCCGACAGATGTTTTTC. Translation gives CACDKLGDTNPEPRDTRQMFF.

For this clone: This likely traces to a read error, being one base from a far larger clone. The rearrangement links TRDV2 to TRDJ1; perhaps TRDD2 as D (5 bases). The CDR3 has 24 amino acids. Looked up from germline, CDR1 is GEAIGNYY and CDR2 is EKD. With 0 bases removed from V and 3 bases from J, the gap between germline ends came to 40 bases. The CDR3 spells CACDTLLNFATATATGLYADKLIF. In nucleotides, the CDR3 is TGTGCCTGTGACACCCTCCTAAATTTCGCTACCGCAACTGCTACGGGGTTGTACGCCGATAAACTCATCTTT.

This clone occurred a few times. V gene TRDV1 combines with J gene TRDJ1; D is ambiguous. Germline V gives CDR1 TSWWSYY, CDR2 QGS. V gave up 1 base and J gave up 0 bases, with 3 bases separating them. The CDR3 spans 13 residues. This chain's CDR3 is CALGEPDTDKLIF. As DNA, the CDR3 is TGTGCTCTTGGGGAACCTGACACCGATAAACTCATCTTT.

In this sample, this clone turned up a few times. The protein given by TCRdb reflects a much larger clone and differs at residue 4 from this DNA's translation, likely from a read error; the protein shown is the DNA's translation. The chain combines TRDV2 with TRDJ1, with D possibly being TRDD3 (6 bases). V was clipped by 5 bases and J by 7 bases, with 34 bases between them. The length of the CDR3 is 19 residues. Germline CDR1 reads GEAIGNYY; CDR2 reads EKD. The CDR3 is CACGTISPIQPTGGPKLIF. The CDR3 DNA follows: TGTGCCTGTGGCACAATCTCCCCTATCCAACCCACCGGGGGACCTAAACTCATCTTT.

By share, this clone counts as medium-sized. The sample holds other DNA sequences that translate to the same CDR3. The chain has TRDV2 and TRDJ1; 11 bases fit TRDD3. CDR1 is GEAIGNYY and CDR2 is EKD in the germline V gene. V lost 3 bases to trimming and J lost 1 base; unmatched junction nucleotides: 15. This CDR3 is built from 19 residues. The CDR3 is CACDPLALGDTRVTDKLIF. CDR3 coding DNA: TGTGCCTGTGACCCCCTCGCTCTGGGGGATACCCGAGTCACCGATAAACTCATCTTT.

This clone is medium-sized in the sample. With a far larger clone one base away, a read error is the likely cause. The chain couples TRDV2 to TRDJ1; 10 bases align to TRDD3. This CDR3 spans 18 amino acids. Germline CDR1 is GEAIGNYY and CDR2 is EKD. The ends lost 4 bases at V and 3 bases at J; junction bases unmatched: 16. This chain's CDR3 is CACDSLQTGGCAPDKLIF. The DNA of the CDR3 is TGTGCCTGTGATAGCCTTCAAACTGGGGGATGCGCTCCCGATAAACTCATCTTT.

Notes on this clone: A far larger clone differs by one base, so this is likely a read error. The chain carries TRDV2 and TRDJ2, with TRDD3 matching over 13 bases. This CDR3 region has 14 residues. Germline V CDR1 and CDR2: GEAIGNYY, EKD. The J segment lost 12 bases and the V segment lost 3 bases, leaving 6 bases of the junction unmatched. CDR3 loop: CACDSLLGDTELFF. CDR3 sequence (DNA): TGTGCCTGTGACTCCTTACTGGGGGATACGGAACTCTTCTTT.